This TCR beta chain was observed in a study of blood T cell repertoires in COVID-19. Study background: Sites in the United States, Italy and Spain provided acute and convalescent COVID-19 samples. Sample material is recorded as cDNA or gDNA derived from T cells, B-cell-depleted T cells, or PBMCs.

This clone has just a few counts. The germline V gene encodes CDR1 ENHRY and CDR2 SYGVKD. The CDR3 runs to 11 residues. Trimming removed 4 bases from V and 11 bases from J, with 11 bases in between. Original data processing: Estimation of nucleated cell counts relied on the amplification of reference gene primers. Profiled with immunoSEQ multiplex PCR; TCRdb holds only in-frame clones, not every one. V, J and clone size reflect that table, while D and trimming were determined from the DNA. The table records about 220,000 clones, 80% to 90% of them present only once. The sample was peripheral blood. This clonotype was sampled from a man aged 25-40 years with active or convalescent COVID-19. The rearrangement joins TRBV10-3 to TRBJ1-1; D is perhaps TRBD1 (5 bases). CDR3 sequence (DNA): TGTGCCATCAGTGGCGGAGGGGAGGCTTTCTTT. Translating it yields CAISGGGEAFF.